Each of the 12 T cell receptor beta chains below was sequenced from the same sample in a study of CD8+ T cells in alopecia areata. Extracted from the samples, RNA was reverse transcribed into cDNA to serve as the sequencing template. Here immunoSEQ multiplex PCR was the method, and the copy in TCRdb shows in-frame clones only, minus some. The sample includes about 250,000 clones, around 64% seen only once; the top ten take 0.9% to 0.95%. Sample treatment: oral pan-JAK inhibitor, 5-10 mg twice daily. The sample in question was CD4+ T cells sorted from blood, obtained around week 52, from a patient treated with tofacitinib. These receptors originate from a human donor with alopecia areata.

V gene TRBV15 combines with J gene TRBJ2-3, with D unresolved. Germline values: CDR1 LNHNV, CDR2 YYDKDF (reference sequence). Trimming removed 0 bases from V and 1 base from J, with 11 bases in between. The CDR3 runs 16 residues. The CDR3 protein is CATSRDLAAGTDTQYF. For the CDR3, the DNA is TGTGCCACCAGCAGAGATTTGGCCGCCGGCACAGATACGCAGTATTTT.

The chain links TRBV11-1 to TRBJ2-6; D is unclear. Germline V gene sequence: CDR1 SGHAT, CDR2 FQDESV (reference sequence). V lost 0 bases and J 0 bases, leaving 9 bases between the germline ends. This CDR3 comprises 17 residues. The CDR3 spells CASSLAPFPSGANVLTF. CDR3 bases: TGTGCCAGCAGCTTAGCGCCCTTCCCCTCTGGGGCCAACGTCCTGACTTTC.

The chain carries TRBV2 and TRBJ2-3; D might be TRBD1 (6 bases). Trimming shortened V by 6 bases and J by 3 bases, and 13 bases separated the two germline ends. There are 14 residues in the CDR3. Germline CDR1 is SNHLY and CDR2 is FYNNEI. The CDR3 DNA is TGTGCCAGCAGGGAACAGGGTGTGACAGATACGCAGTATTTT. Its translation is CASREQGVTDTQYF.

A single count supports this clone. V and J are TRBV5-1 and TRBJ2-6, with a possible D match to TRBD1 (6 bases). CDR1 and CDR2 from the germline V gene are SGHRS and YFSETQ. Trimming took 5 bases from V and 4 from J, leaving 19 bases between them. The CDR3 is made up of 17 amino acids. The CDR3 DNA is TGCGCCAGCAGTGGTGTGTTCGGGACATCAGGGGCCAACGTCCTGACTTTC. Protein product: CASSGVFGTSGANVLTF.

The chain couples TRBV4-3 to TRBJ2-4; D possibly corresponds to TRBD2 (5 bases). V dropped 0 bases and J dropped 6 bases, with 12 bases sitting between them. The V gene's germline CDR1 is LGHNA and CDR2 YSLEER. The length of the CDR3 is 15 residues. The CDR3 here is CASSQDSPGRNIQYF. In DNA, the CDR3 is TGCGCCAGCAGCCAAGACTCTCCGGGGAGAAACATTCAGTACTTC.

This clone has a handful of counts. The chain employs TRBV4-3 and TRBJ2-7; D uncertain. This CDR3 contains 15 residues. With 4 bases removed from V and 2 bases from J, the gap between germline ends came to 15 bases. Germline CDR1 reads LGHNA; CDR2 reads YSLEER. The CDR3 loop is CASSLASNGPYEQYF. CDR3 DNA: TGCGCCAGCAGCCTCGCGAGTAACGGTCCCTACGAGCAGTACTTC.

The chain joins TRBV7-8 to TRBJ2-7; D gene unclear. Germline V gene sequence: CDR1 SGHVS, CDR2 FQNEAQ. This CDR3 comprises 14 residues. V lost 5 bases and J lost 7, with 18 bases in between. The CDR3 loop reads CASSLKAKHKEQYF. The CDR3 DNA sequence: TGTGCCAGCAGCCTCAAAGCAAAGCACAAAGAGCAGTACTTC.

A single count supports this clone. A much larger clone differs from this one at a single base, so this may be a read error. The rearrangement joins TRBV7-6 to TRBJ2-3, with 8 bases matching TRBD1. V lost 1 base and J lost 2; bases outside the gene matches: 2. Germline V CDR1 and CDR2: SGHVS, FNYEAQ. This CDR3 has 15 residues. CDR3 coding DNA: TGTGCCAGCAGCTTAGGGACAGGGAACACAGATACGCAGTATTTT. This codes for CASSLGTGNTDTQYF.

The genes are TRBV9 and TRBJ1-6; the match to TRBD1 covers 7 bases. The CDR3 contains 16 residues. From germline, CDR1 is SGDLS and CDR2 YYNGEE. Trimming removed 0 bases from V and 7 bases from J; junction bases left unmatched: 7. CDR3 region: CASSVEGAPGNSPLHF. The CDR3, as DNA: TGTGCCAGCAGCGTAGAGGGGGCCCCGGGGAATTCACCCCTCCACTTT.

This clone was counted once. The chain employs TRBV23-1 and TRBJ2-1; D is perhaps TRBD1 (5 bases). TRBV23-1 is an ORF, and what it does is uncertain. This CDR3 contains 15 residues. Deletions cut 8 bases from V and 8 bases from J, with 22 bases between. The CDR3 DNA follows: TGCGCCAGCGGCTATCTAAGGTGGGGCATGGATGAGCAGTTCTTC. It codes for CASGYLRWGMDEQFF.

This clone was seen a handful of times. The CDR3 sequence is CSVDTGGQETQYF. The CDR3 coding sequence is TGCAGCGTTGATACAGGGGGCCAAGAGACCCAGTACTTC. This chain connects TRBV29-1 to TRBJ2-5; 8 bases line up with TRBD1. V trimming: 3 bases; J trimming: 1 base; junction bases outside the gene matches: 1. Germline CDR1 reads SQVTM; CDR2 reads ANQGSEA. The length of the CDR3 is 13 residues. Filled out from reference TRBV29-1 and TRBJ2-5, the complete variable domain reads SAVISQKPSRDICQRGTSLTIQCQVDSQVTMMFWYRQQPGQSLTLIATANQGSEATYESGFVIDKFPISRPNLTFSTLTVSNMSPEDSSIYLCSVDTGGQETQYFGPGTRLLVL.

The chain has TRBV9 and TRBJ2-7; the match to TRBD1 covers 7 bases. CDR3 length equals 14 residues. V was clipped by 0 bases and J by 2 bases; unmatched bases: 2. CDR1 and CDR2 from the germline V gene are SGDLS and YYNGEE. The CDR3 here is CASSVGQGPYEQYF. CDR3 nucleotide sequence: TGTGCCAGCAGCGTAGGACAGGGTCCCTACGAGCAGTACTTC.